The 19 T cell receptor beta chains reported below all come from one sample, sequenced in a study of blood T cell repertoires in COVID-19. Sequencing was performed with immunoSEQ multiplex PCR; in TCRdb, only in-frame clones are kept and a portion is missing. The data show roughly 230,000 clones, about four fifths seen once. The sequenced sample consisted of PBMCs or T cells enriched from blood (not recorded which). These receptors originate from a man aged 45-60 years who had recovered from COVID-19.

Here the CDR3 reads CAWSFGDVRRAGSPLHF. The CDR3 DNA follows: TGTGCCTGGAGTTTCGGGGATGTGAGGCGGGCCGGTTCACCCCTCCACTTT. This chain links TRBV30 with TRBJ1-6; unclear D gene. The CDR3 consists of 17 residues. In germline, CDR1 is GTSNPN, CDR2 SVGIG (reference sequence). The V end was cut by 2 bases, the J end by 9 bases, with 23 bases between.

Here the CDR3 reads CASRNLYLVDEQYF. The DNA of the CDR3 is TGTGCCAGCAGAAACCTCTACCTGGTGGACGAGCAGTACTTC. The J gene is TRBJ2-7, the V gene TRBV28; no firm D call. From germline, CDR1 is MDHEN and CDR2 SYDVKM. The V end was cut by 6 bases, the J end by 5 bases, with 17 bases between. CDR3 length equals 14 residues.

This chain joins TRBV6-5 and TRBJ2-7, with D unclear. The V and J ends lost 2 bases and 2 bases respectively, with 13 bases between them. Germline-derived CDR1 and CDR2 are MNHEY and SVGAGI. The CDR3 length is 15 residues. The CDR3 reads CASSYVYELTYEQYF. CDR3 in DNA: TGTGCCAGCAGTTACGTGTACGAACTCACCTACGAGCAGTACTTC.

This chain uses TRBV18 with TRBJ1-3, with D maybe TRBD1 (5 bases). V was pared by 3 bases and J by 3 bases, with 9 bases between. This CDR3 region has 14 residues. Germline CDR1 KGHSH, CDR2 LQKENI. CDR3 sequence reads: CASSPAGIGNTIYF. The CDR3 DNA is TGTGCCAGCTCACCGGCAGGGATTGGAAACACCATATATTTT.

The rearrangement uses TRBV11-2 and TRBJ1-2; maybe TRBD1 (5 bases). The V end lost 0 bases, the J end lost 13 bases, and 12 bases lay between the germline ends. This CDR3 contains 12 residues. CDR1 and CDR2 from the germline V gene are SGHAT and FQNNGV. CDR3 region: CASSLDLWGGTF. CDR3 in DNA: TGTGCCAGCAGCTTAGATTTATGGGGCGGCACCTTC.

The J gene is TRBJ2-1, the V gene TRBV7-2; D gene unclear. CDR1 and CDR2 (germline): SGHTA, FQGNSA. V lost 2 bases and J 5 bases, leaving 7 bases between the germline ends. The CDR3 is 13 residues long. The CDR3 protein is CASSLNRDNEQFF. The CDR3 DNA reads TGTGCCAGCAGCTTAAACCGCGACAATGAGCAGTTCTTC.

The chain has TRBV5-1 and TRBJ1-4; D perhaps matches TRBD1 (6 bases). Germline loops: CDR1 SGHRS, CDR2 YFSETQ. V shed 0 bases and J shed 4 bases, with 10 bases lying between them. This CDR3 contains 15 residues. CDR3 DNA sequence: TGCGCCAGCAGCTTGGGGACAGCCTATAATGAAAAACTGTTTTTT. Its translation: CASSLGTAYNEKLFF.

The CDR3 sequence: CASGTRSGGDTQYF. The CDR3 nucleotides are TGCGCCAGCGGCACTCGTAGCGGGGGAGATACGCAGTATTTT. The chain employs TRBV4-1 and TRBJ2-3; TRBD2 agrees at 9 bases. V shed 8 bases and J 5 bases; nucleotides not matched to a gene: 8. The CDR3 has 14 amino acids. Germline CDR1 reads MGHRA; CDR2 reads YSYEKL.

The chain employs TRBV11-2 and TRBJ2-1, with D possibly matching TRBD2 (6 bases). Trimming left V 2 bases short and J 14 bases short, with 13 bases between. This CDR3 spans 12 amino acids. In germline, CDR1 is SGHAT, CDR2 FQNNGV. This chain's CDR3 is CASSLFGPGEFF. CDR3 nucleotides: TGTGCCAGCAGCTTATTTGGTCCGGGGGAGTTCTTC.

This clone was seen only a few times. The genes are TRBV27 and TRBJ2-1, with TRBD2 as a possible D gene (5 bases). The CDR3 has 14 residues. Germline V gives CDR1 MNHEY, CDR2 SMNVEV (reference sequence). Trimming cost V 5 bases and J 4 bases, with 12 bases left between them. CDR3 DNA: TGTGCCAGCAGTCCCCGGACTGGTTACAATGAGCAGTTCTTC. This sequence encodes CASSPRTGYNEQFF.

The V gene is TRBV21-1, the J gene TRBJ1-2. TRBV21-1 is a recognized pseudogene. This CDR3 is built from 13 residues. CDR3 DNA sequence: TGTGCCAGCGGGCGGGACCAGATCCAGGGCTACACCTTC. Encoded protein: CASGRDQIQGYTF.

The chain carries TRBV28 and TRBJ2-3, with a possible D match to TRBD1 (6 bases). The V and J ends lost 7 bases and 3 bases respectively, with 11 bases between them. This CDR3 has 13 residues. Germline loops: CDR1 MDHEN, CDR2 SYDVKM. The CDR3 DNA reads as TGTGCCAGCAAACAGGGTAAAACAGATACGCAGTATTTT. Encoded protein: CASKQGKTDTQYF. The whole variable domain, filled in from reference TRBV28 and TRBJ2-3, reads DVKVTQSSRYLVKRTGEKVFLECVQDMDHENMFWYRQDPGLGLRLIYFSYDVKMKEKGDIPEGYSVSREKKERFSLILESASTNQTSMYLCASKQGKTDTQYFGPGTRLTVL.

This rearrangement joins TRBV7-3 to TRBJ2-2; TRBD1 might be the D (6 bases). Per the germline V gene, CDR1 is SGHTA and CDR2 is FQGTGA. The V and J ends lost 4 bases and 4 bases respectively, with 10 bases between them. The CDR3 contains 14 residues. The chain's CDR3 is CASSSGVGTGELFF. The CDR3 nucleotides read TGTGCCAGCAGCTCAGGGGTGGGCACCGGGGAGCTGTTTTTT.

The chain recombines TRBV6-5 with TRBJ2-1; D uncertain. The CDR3 runs 14 residues. Trimming stripped 2 bases from V and 2 bases from J, with 7 bases between. Germline V gene lookup returns CDR1 MNHEY and CDR2 SVGAGI. The DNA for the CDR3 is TGTGCCAGCAGTTACCTAGAGACCTACAATGAGCAGTTCTTC. Its translation: CASSYLETYNEQFF.

The CDR3 is CASSRRTGELFF. Here the CDR3 DNA reads TGTGCCAGCAGCCGCCGGACCGGGGAGCTGTTTTTT. This chain uses TRBV3-1 (or the pseudogene TRBV3-2) with TRBJ2-2; no firm D call. CDR1 is LGHDT, CDR2 YNNKEL, per germline (reference sequence). The CDR3 contains 12 residues. V was shortened by 4 bases and J by 5 bases, with 5 bases between the two germline ends.

The gene calls are TRBV7-9 and TRBJ1-1, with 11 bases lining up with TRBD1. The CDR3 has 14 residues. Germline trimming cut 6 bases from V and 6 bases from J; bases unmatched to any gene: 6. Germline CDR1 reads SEHNR; CDR2 reads FQNEAQ (reference sequence). CDR3 residues: CASRAGTGGSEAFF. The CDR3 bases are TGTGCCAGCAGAGCCGGGACAGGGGGTTCTGAAGCTTTCTTT.

Here the CDR3 DNA reads TGTGCCAGCAGCCCAATCGGACAGGAAACAGCCAAAAACATTCAGTACTTC. Its translation: CASSPIGQETAKNIQYF. V is TRBV11-2 and J is TRBJ2-4; 7 bases are a match to TRBD1. Germline loops: CDR1 SGHAT, CDR2 FQNNGV. J gave up 0 bases and V 5 bases, and 10 bases lay outside the gene matches. The CDR3 has 17 amino acids. The whole variable domain, remainder taken from reference TRBV11-2 and TRBJ2-4, is EAGVAQSPRYKIIEKRQSVAFWCNPISGHATLYWYQQILGQGPKLLIQFQNNGVVDDSQLPKDRFSAERLKGVDSTLKIQPAKLEDSAVYLCASSPIGQETAKNIQYFGAGTRLSVL.

The rearrangement uses TRBV28 and TRBJ1-3, with 7 bases fitting TRBD1. Trimming removed 5 bases from V and 0 bases from J; junction bases left unmatched: 10. This CDR3 is 17 amino acids long. Germline V gene data show CDR1 as MDHEN and CDR2 as SYDVKM. The CDR3 bases are TGTGCCAGCAGTATCGGACAGGCGATGAGCTCTGGAAACACCATATATTTT. It is translated as CASSIGQAMSSGNTIYF.

V is TRBV12-5 and J is TRBJ2-1; D is ambiguous. CDR3 length: 10 residues. With 6 bases removed from V and 8 bases from J, the gap between germline ends came to 5 bases. Germline V lookup: CDR1 LGHNT, CDR2 FRNRAP. The chain's CDR3 is CASGLHEQFF. As DNA, the CDR3 is TGTGCTAGTGGACTACATGAGCAGTTCTTC.